Below are 8 T cell receptor beta chains sequenced from a single sample in a study of T cells in localized non-small cell lung cancer. Sequencing was performed with immunoSEQ multiplex PCR; in TCRdb, only in-frame clones are kept and a portion is missing. The sample records 1,600 or so clones, about 25% being singletons. Source: normal lung tissue next to the tumor, taken before any cancer treatment. The origin of the receptors is a male donor older than 55 with stage II lung adenocarcinoma.

The chain carries TRBV9 and TRBJ2-3; D is ambiguous. Germline V gene sequence: CDR1 SGDLS, CDR2 YYNGEE. The CDR3 totals 12 residues. The V end was cut by 5 bases, the J end by 5 bases, with 9 bases between. CDR3 sequence reads: CASSSNGDTQYF. The CDR3 nucleotides are TGTGCCAGCAGTTCGAACGGAGATACGCAGTATTTT.

This clone occurred a few times. The V gene is TRBV6-8, the J gene TRBJ2-7; the D call may be TRBD1 or TRBD2 (5 bases each). The germline V and J ends were trimmed by 6 bases and 3 bases, with 18 bases remaining between them. CDR3 length equals 15 residues. Germline V gives CDR1 MNHGY, CDR2 SAAAGT. CDR3 sequence: CASRGMGVQFYEQYF. CDR3 coding DNA: TGTGCCAGCAGGGGCATGGGGGTACAATTCTACGAGCAGTACTTC.

The V gene is TRBV12-5, the J gene TRBJ1-2, with TRBD1 as a possible D gene (5 bases). Germline V gene lookup returns CDR1 LGHNT and CDR2 FRNRAP. CDR3 length: 13 residues. The CDR3 loop reads CASYDPSGKGYTF. The CDR3 DNA follows: TGTGCCAGCTACGACCCTTCAGGGAAGGGCTACACCTTC.

This clone is categorized as large. This rearrangement joins TRBV6-8 to TRBJ2-5, with D perhaps given as TRBD1 or TRBD2 (5 bases each). V was cut by 3 bases and J by 5 bases, with 16 bases left in between. From germline, CDR1 is MNHGY and CDR2 SAAAGT. The CDR3 runs 15 residues. DNA for the CDR3: TGTGCCAGCAGTTATGACAGCTTAGAGGGGGAGACCCAGTACTTC. Its protein product is CASSYDSLEGETQYF.

The CDR3 nucleotides are TGCGCCAGCAGCATGGGACAGGGAGACACTGAAGCTTTCTTT. Encoded protein: CASSMGQGDTEAFF. V and J are TRBV5-1 and TRBJ1-1; the match to TRBD1 covers 9 bases. With 4 bases clipped from V and 3 bases from J, the junction kept 4 bases outside the gene matches. Germline V gene lookup returns CDR1 SGHRS and CDR2 YFSETQ. This CDR3 comprises 14 residues.

This clone was observed a handful of times. The gene calls are TRBV5-1 and TRBJ2-7; 8 nucleotides match TRBD1. CDR1 and CDR2 from the germline V gene are SGHRS and YFSETQ. The CDR3 runs 15 residues. After removal of 0 bases from V and 2 bases from J, the junction contained 4 bases not matched to a gene. The CDR3 DNA sequence: TGCGCCAGCAGCTTGGACAGGGGGTTTACCTACGAGCAGTACTTC. Translation: CASSLDRGFTYEQYF.

This clone was recorded a few times. This chain uses TRBV12-2 with TRBJ2-7; TRBD2 reflects the table's D call only, with no check against the DNA. TRBV12-2 counts as a pseudogene. The CDR3 is made up of 14 amino acids. CDR3 sequence: CAGKAGRRSYEQYF. The DNA of the CDR3 is TGTGCCGGTAAAGCGGGACGGAGAAGCTACGAGCAGTACTTC.

The chain uses TRBV5-1 and TRBJ2-2, with a tentative D call TRBD2 (6 bases). The CDR3 loop spans 14 amino acids. V dropped 6 bases and J dropped 0 bases, with 9 bases sitting between them. The germline V gene encodes CDR1 SGHRS and CDR2 YFSETQ. The CDR3 loop reads CASTREANTGELFF. CDR3 coding DNA: TGCGCCAGCACCAGGGAGGCGAACACCGGGGAGCTGTTTTTT. Based on the CDR3 plus reference TRBV5-1 and TRBJ2-2, the full variable domain is KAGVTQTPRYLIKTRGQQVTLSCSPISGHRSVSWYQQTPGQGLQFLFEYFSETQRNKGNFPGRFSGRQFSNSRSEMNVSTLELGDSALYLCASTREANTGELFFGEGSRLTVL.